This is a list of T cell receptor beta chains from one sample in a study of response to subunit inactivated influenza vaccine. Via MiXCR, TCRdb re-called the RT-PCR reads, giving one row per CDR3 protein. The table records under 950,000 distinct CDR3 sequences, 20% to 25% of them present only once. Sequencing was performed on PBMCs from blood, taken less than 6 days after vaccination. The receptors here all came from a man aged 50-59 years who received an inactivated influenza vaccine. CDR3s include the opening cysteine and the closing phenylalanine or tryptophan.

j_gene | v_gene | CDR3aa
TRBJ2-1 | TRBV11-2 | CASSLESGGYNEQFF
TRBJ2-5 | TRBV11-2 | CASSVGLKETQYF
TRBJ2-2 | TRBV12-3/TRBV12-4 | CASSFSGYGELFF
TRBJ1-5 | TRBV19 | CASSRNSGTGTYSNQPQHF
TRBJ2-7 | TRBV4-2 | CASSPRQGGLREQYF
TRBJ2-3 | TRBV5-1 | CASSLRLADNTDTQYF
TRBJ2-5 | TRBV7-9 | CASSSNDGETQYF
TRBJ2-3 | TRBV20-1 | CSASRVDTQYF
TRBJ1-6 | TRBV28 | CASSLFGDARNSPLHF
TRBJ2-5 | TRBV28 | CASSRRFRDSQETQYF
TRBJ2-2 | TRBV6-2/TRBV6-3 | CASSYPQRQGVGELFF
TRBJ1-1 | TRBV10-3 | CAISEQGAEAFF
TRBJ2-4 | TRBV5-1 | CAPSSSRGGIQYF
TRBJ1-5 | TRBV7-2 | CASSLRAGENQPQHF
TRBJ2-1 | TRBV9 | CASSPTLLAIFNNEQFF
TRBJ2-7 | TRBV20-1 | CSARTGTDYEQYF
TRBJ2-5 | TRBV20-1 | CSARGTSGGETQYF
TRBJ2-1 | TRBV5-1 | CASSSGGFDEQFF
TRBJ2-7 | TRBV27 | CASSLGSGGPTYEQYF
TRBJ1-4 | TRBV12-3/TRBV12-4 | CASSPYDRGVDEKLFF
TRBJ2-3 | TRBV20-1 | CSARDGNGGTDTQYF
TRBJ1-1 | TRBV10-3 | CAISESGGTGTEAFF
TRBJ2-7 | TRBV7-2 | CASSTRGRGPYEQYF
TRBJ2-2 | TRBV9 | CASGGTDQYTGELFF
TRBJ2-5 | TRBV5-5 | CASSLEGGGVTQYF
TRBJ2-3 | TRBV24-1 | CATRGLTPTDTQYF
TRBJ2-5 | TRBV15 | CATSRDSTETQYF
TRBJ2-5 | TRBV5-6 | CASSLARGRLGTQYF
TRBJ2-5 | TRBV12-3/TRBV12-4 | CASTLGGLAVQETQYF
TRBJ1-2 | TRBV28 | CASSLSVGSASSNYGYTF
TRBJ1-1 | TRBV20-1 | CSARDPGLVTEAFF
TRBJ1-2 | TRBV5-1 | CASSLEFREPYGYTF
TRBJ2-5 | TRBV21-1 | CASSKTGLDQETQYF
TRBJ2-3 | TRBV24-1 | CATSDWVRDRSTDTQYF
TRBJ2-1 | TRBV20-1 | CSASRVREGTTNEQFF
TRBJ1-3 | TRBV12-3/TRBV12-4 | CASTPTPPAGNTIYF
TRBJ1-2 | TRBV20-1 | CSASDGSSGYTF
TRBJ2-3 | TRBV5-1 | CASSPPGQITDTQYF
TRBJ2-4 | TRBV4-2 | CASSHLDRGGNIQYF
TRBJ1-1 | TRBV4-1 | CASSQDRAGVRAFF
TRBJ1-1 | TRBV20-1 | CSARAQAAEAFF
TRBJ1-2 | TRBV3-1 | CASSQGTVYGYTF
TRBJ2-5 | TRBV7-6 | CASSSGGVHGETQYF
TRBJ2-2 | TRBV4-2 | CASSQDSGTGELFF
TRBJ2-7 | TRBV18 | CASSPESRGPYEQYF
TRBJ1-5 | TRBV12-3/TRBV12-4 | CASSYQGGNSNQPQHF
TRBJ1-1 | TRBV6-2/TRBV6-3 | CASSYGVGTEAFF
TRBJ1-6 | TRBV9 | CASSEGLYNSPLHF
TRBJ2-1 | TRBV5-6 | CASSNGLAGNEQFF